The 2 T cell receptor beta chains below all came from one sample that was sequenced in a study of CD8+ T cells in alopecia areata. Isolated RNA was reverse transcribed into cDNA used as the sequencing template. The data were produced by immunoSEQ multiplex PCR, yet TCRdb's version contains in-frame clones alone and is incomplete. The profile covers 100,000 to 150,000 clones, with roughly 57% appearing a single time and around 5.4% taken by the ten largest. The sample's treatment: oral pan-JAK inhibitor, 5-10 mg twice daily. Sequenced material: CD4+ T cells sorted from blood, taken at week 4, from a patient treated with tofacitinib. The source of these receptors is a human donor with alopecia areata.

This clone was detected a few times. This CDR3 is also generated by other DNA sequences in the sample. V gene TRBV5-6 combines with J gene TRBJ1-1; D is undetermined. CDR1 and CDR2 from the germline V gene are SGHDT and YYEEEE. CDR3 length: 12 amino acids. V lost 1 base and J 1 base, leaving 2 bases between the germline ends. The CDR3 reads CASSLPNTEAFF. The DNA for the CDR3 is TGTGCCAGCAGCTTGCCGAACACTGAAGCTTTCTTT.

The rearrangement uses TRBV9 and TRBJ2-6; possibly TRBD2 for D (5 bases). The CDR3 extends over 18 amino acids. The ends were cut back, 0 bases at V and 0 bases at J, with 13 bases in the middle. The V gene's germline CDR1 is SGDLS and CDR2 YYNGEE. Here the CDR3 reads CASSVVGGLVSGANVLTF. For the CDR3, the DNA is TGTGCCAGCAGCGTAGTGGGCGGGCTAGTCTCTGGGGCCAACGTCCTGACTTTC.